These T cell receptor beta chains were read from a single sample in a study of CD8 T cells in ankylosing spondylitis. One entry per CDR3 protein results from TCRdb running MiXCR on the 5' RACE reads. The profile covers 200,000 to 250,000 distinct CDR3 sequences, with 25% to 30% appearing a single time and approximately 6.6% taken by the ten largest. Sequences were obtained from blood, either unsorted or a sorted T cell fraction (not recorded which). The receptor set was obtained from a male donor with ankylosing spondylitis or in good health (not recorded which). Each CDR3 is given with its conserved first and last residue. Fields, in order: CDR3 protein, CDR3 DNA, V gene, D gene, J gene, clone size. D genes are given only for firm matches. Expanded clones are given a class, and other clones once, few, many or no size at all.

CSVEKGAKTQYF | TGCAGCGTTGAGAAGGGGGCAAAGACCCAGTACTTC | TRBV29-1 | TRBD1 | TRBJ2-5 | .
CASSYTGREQFF | TGTGCCAGCAGCTACACAGGGCGGGAGCAGTTCTTC | TRBV7-2 | . | TRBJ2-1 | few
CASSLVRGIQYF | TGTGCCAGCAGCTTGGTCAGGGGCATTCAGTACTTC | TRBV5-4 | . | TRBJ2-4 | .
CASSGGTVQAKNIQYF | TGTGCCAGCAGCGGGGGCACGGTCCAAGCCAAAAACATTCAGTACTTC | TRBV7-2 | . | TRBJ2-4 | many
CASSEGRYQETQYF | TGTGCCAGCAGTGAGGGACGATACCAAGAGACCCAGTACTTC | TRBV2 | . | TRBJ2-5 | many
CASSFNPGQYEQYF | TGTGCCAGCAGCTTTAACCCCGGCCAATACGAGCAGTACTTC | TRBV12-3/TRBV12-4 | . | TRBJ2-7 | .
CASSSGLDTDTQYF | TGCGCCAGCAGCTCGGGGTTAGACACAGATACGCAGTATTTT | TRBV5-1 | . | TRBJ2-3 | many
CASSGESPLHF | TGTGCCAGCAGTGGGGAATCACCCCTCCACTTT | TRBV25-1 | . | TRBJ1-6 | few
CASGIREGNTEAFF | TGTGCTAGTGGCATCCGGGAGGGCAACACTGAAGCTTTCTTT | TRBV12-5 | . | TRBJ1-1 | many
CSARDPYSGKVNEQFF | TGCAGTGCTAGAGATCCTTACTCCGGGAAGGTCAATGAGCAGTTCTTC | TRBV20-1 | . | TRBJ2-1 | few
CSGAQGLGTEAFF | TGCAGCGGGGCACAGGGACTAGGGACTGAAGCTTTCTTT | TRBV29-1 | . | TRBJ1-1 | few
CASSKNIGLAGEYEQFF | TGTGCCAGCAGTAAAAATATAGGACTAGCGGGAGAGTATGAGCAGTTCTTC | TRBV12-3/TRBV12-4 | TRBD2 | TRBJ2-1 | few
CSARTGQLAGEQYF | TGCAGTGCAAGGACAGGGCAGCTAGCGGGCGAGCAGTACTTC | TRBV20-1 | . | TRBJ2-7 | few
CSARDPSTYGYTF | TGCAGTGCTAGAGATCCCAGCACCTATGGCTACACCTTC | TRBV20-1 | . | TRBJ1-2 | .
CSAPPDGQSNQPQHF | TGCAGTGCCCCCCCTGATGGACAGAGCAATCAGCCCCAGCATTTT | TRBV20-1 | . | TRBJ1-5 | many
CSARSGLSSYNEQFF | TGCAGTGCTAGGAGCGGGCTCAGCTCCTACAATGAGCAGTTCTTC | TRBV20-1 | . | TRBJ2-1 | many
CSVDPENTEAFF | TGCAGCGTTGATCCCGAGAACACTGAAGCTTTCTTT | TRBV29-1 | . | TRBJ1-1 | many
CSVALASGSITGELFF | TGCAGCGTGGCCCTGGCTAGCGGGAGTATCACCGGGGAGCTGTTTTTT | TRBV29-1 | TRBD2 | TRBJ2-2 | few
CASSLQYLTGLDTQYF | TGCGCCAGCAGTCTCCAGTATTTGACAGGGCTGGATACGCAGTATTTT | TRBV4-1 | TRBD1 | TRBJ2-3 | many
CASSSRHGILF | TGTGCCAGCAGTTCGAGACACGGGATTCTCTTT | TRBV27 | . | TRBJ1-1 | .
CASSLEHQGASYNEQFF | TGTGCCAGCAGCTTAGAGCATCAGGGGGCATCCTACAATGAGCAGTTCTTC | TRBV7-6 | TRBD1 | TRBJ2-1 | .
CASSSPGTAYNEQFF | TGCGCCAGCAGCTCCCCCGGGACCGCCTACAATGAGCAGTTCTTC | TRBV5-1 | . | TRBJ2-1 | many
CASTIPSPSTDTQYF | TGCGCCAGCACAATACCTTCACCCAGCACAGATACGCAGTATTTT | TRBV5-1 | . | TRBJ2-3 | many
CASSRGPADTQYF | TGTGCCAGCAGCCGGGGGCCAGCAGATACGCAGTATTTT | TRBV11-2 | . | TRBJ2-3 | many
CSAPSPGGVDYGYTF | TGCAGTGCCCCCTCGCCCGGAGGGGTCGACTATGGCTACACCTTC | TRBV20-1 | . | TRBJ1-2 | few
CASSFFGAGGYTF | TGTGCCAGCAGTTTTTTCGGGGCTGGTGGCTACACCTTC | TRBV27 | . | TRBJ1-2 | many
CASSLVASMATQYF | TGCGCCAGCAGCTTGGTCGCTAGCATGGCCACCCAGTACTTC | TRBV5-1 | . | TRBJ2-5 | .
CASSLSLLDSPLHF | TGTGCCAGCAGCTTATCGCTTCTGGATTCACCCCTCCACTTT | TRBV7-3 | . | TRBJ1-6 | many
CASSDSDTQYF | TGTGCCAGCAGTGACTCAGATACGCAGTATTTT | TRBV6-4 | . | TRBJ2-3 | few
CASSYTTGGASYGYTF | TGTGCCAGCAGTTATACTACAGGGGGCGCTTCTTATGGCTACACCTTC | TRBV12-3/TRBV12-4 | TRBD1 | TRBJ1-2 | many
CASSTGTSGTGELFF | TGTGCCAGCAGCACCGGGACTAGCGGCACCGGGGAGCTGTTTTTT | TRBV27 | TRBD2 | TRBJ2-2 | few
CASREGYTGELFF | TGCGCCAGCCGCGAAGGTTACACCGGGGAGCTGTTTTTT | TRBV5-1 | . | TRBJ2-2 | few
CASSYEGGPQHF | TGTGCCAGCAGTTACGAGGGGGGGCCCCAGCATTTT | TRBV6-5 | . | TRBJ1-5 | few
CASSPFWRGHGVYEQFF | TGTGCCAGCAGCCCCTTTTGGCGCGGGCACGGGGTTTATGAGCAGTTCTTC | TRBV5-5 | . | TRBJ2-1 | .
CASSLATGANSGNTIYF | TGTGCCAGCAGCTTGGCGACCGGCGCAAACTCTGGAAACACCATATATTTT | TRBV5-5 | . | TRBJ1-3 | many
CSATRLLQETQYF | TGCAGTGCAACCCGACTACTACAAGAGACCCAGTACTTC | TRBV20-1 | . | TRBJ2-5 | many
CSGRRLAGGRDNEQFF | TGCAGCGGCAGGAGGTTAGCGGGAGGGAGAGACAATGAGCAGTTCTTC | TRBV29-1 | TRBD2 | TRBJ2-1 | many
CASSDPASGSYNEQFF | TGTGCCAGCAGCGATCCCGCTAGCGGAAGCTACAATGAGCAGTTCTTC | TRBV9 | TRBD2 | TRBJ2-1 | .
CAISPTGMNTEAFF | TGTGCCATCAGTCCGACAGGGATGAACACTGAAGCTTTCTTT | TRBV10-3 | TRBD1 | TRBJ1-1 | few
CAARTGVPYEQYF | TGTGCCGCCAGGACAGGGGTCCCCTACGAGCAGTACTTC | TRBV6-2/TRBV6-3 | TRBD1 | TRBJ2-7 | .
CASSSAGTASTEAFF | TGTGCCAGCAGCTCAGCCGGGACAGCAAGTACTGAAGCTTTCTTT | TRBV6-1 | TRBD1 | TRBJ1-1 | many
CSAEQTSLGNIQYF | TGCAGTGCTGAGCAGACTAGCTTAGGAAACATTCAGTACTTC | TRBV20-1 | TRBD2 | TRBJ2-4 | .
CASLAGSYNEQFF | TGTGCCAGCCTAGCGGGGTCCTACAATGAGCAGTTCTTC | TRBV2 | TRBD2 | TRBJ2-1 | .
CAINRQGGTDTQYF | TGTGCCATCAATAGACAGGGAGGCACAGATACGCAGTATTTT | TRBV10-3 | TRBD1 | TRBJ2-3 | .
CAIQENYGYTF | TGTGCCATACAGGAAAACTATGGCTACACCTTC | TRBV28 | . | TRBJ1-2 | many
CSGTKNNEQFF | TGCAGCGGGACAAAGAACAATGAGCAGTTCTTC | TRBV29-1 | . | TRBJ2-1 | few
CSAIRGGGQPQHF | TGCAGTGCTATCCGGGGGGGCGGGCAGCCCCAGCATTTT | TRBV20-1 | . | TRBJ1-5 | few
CSAWTALNTEAFF | TGCAGTGCTTGGACAGCTTTGAACACTGAAGCTTTCTTT | TRBV20-1 | . | TRBJ1-1 | .
CASTLNQGANTGELFF | TGTGCCAGCACCCTAAACCAGGGTGCGAACACCGGGGAGCTGTTTTTT | TRBV7-3 | . | TRBJ2-2 | many
CSARDTQGTPQHF | TGCAGTGCTAGAGATACCCAGGGGACTCCCCAGCATTTT | TRBV20-1 | . | TRBJ1-5 | many